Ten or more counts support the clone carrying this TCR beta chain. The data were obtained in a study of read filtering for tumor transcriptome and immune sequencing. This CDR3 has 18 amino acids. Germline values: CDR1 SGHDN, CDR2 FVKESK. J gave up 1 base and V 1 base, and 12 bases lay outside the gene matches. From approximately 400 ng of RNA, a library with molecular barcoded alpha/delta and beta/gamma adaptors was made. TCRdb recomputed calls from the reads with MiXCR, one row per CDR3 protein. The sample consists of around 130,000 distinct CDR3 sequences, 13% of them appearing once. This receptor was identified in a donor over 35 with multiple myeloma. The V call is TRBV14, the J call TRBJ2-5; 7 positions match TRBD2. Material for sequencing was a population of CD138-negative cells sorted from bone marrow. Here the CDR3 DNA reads TGTGCCAGCAGCCAAGCACCTCAACTAGCGCTGCGCCAAGAGACCCAGTACTTC. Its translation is CASSQAPQLALRQETQYF.